These T cell receptor beta chains were read from a single sample in a study of blood T cells in healthy people across ages. One entry per CDR3 protein, called by TCRdb with MiXCR from the 5' RACE reads. The sample lists some 550,000 distinct CDR3 sequences; around 48% were seen once. Material for sequencing was blood. The receptor source for this set is an elderly man in good health. Each CDR3 is given with its conserved first and last residue. D genes are given only for firm matches. Where a row states a size, it is once, few, many or the class of an expanded clone; other rows omit it.

V	D	J	size	DNA	CDR3
TRBV7-6	TRBD1	TRBJ2-2	few	TGTGCCAGCAGCTTTGACAGGGCTGGCACCGGGGAGCTGTTTTTT	CASSFDRAGTGELFF
TRBV20-1	TRBD1	TRBJ2-7	-	TGCAGTGCCCTAGGCGACAGGGTAAAAGACGAGCAGTACTTC	CSALGDRVKDEQYF
TRBV12-3/TRBV12-4	TRBD1	TRBJ2-7	-	TGTGCCAGCAGTCCCGGGACAGGGGTGCACGAGCAGTACTTC	CASSPGTGVHEQYF
TRBV29-1	-	TRBJ1-2	-	TGCGGCGTTGAAGATAAGGGCGGTAACTATGGCTACACCTTC	CGVEDKGGNYGYTF
TRBV9	TRBD2	TRBJ2-1	-	TGTGCCAGCAGCCCAAGGACTAGCGGGGGGACATACAATGAGCAGTTCTTC	CASSPRTSGGTYNEQFF
TRBV29-1	-	TRBJ1-2	-	TGCAGCGTTGAACTACAGGGACGCGGCTACACCTTC	CSVELQGRGYTF
TRBV5-6	-	TRBJ1-2	many	TGTGCCAGCAGCTTGGACGGAGACTATGGCTACACCTTC	CASSLDGDYGYTF
TRBV6-6	TRBD1	TRBJ1-5	-	TGTGCCAGCAGCCCCGCAGGGGGTGAACAGCAGCCCCAGCATTTT	CASSPAGGEQQPQHF
TRBV20-1	-	TRBJ2-7	-	TGCAGTGCTAGAGATCTGAGCTCCTACAATGAGCAGTACTTC	CSARDLSSYNEQYF
TRBV6-6	TRBD2	TRBJ2-1	-	TGTGCCAGCAGTTACGCCCCAACGGGAGGGTCCTACAATGAGCAGTTCTTC	CASSYAPTGGSYNEQFF
TRBV12-3/TRBV12-4	-	TRBJ2-7	-	TGTGCCAGCAGTTTAGCGGGTGTCCAGTACTTC	CASSLAGVQYF
TRBV12-3/TRBV12-4	TRBD1	TRBJ1-2	-	TGTGCCAGCAGGCCCGGGACAGCGAACTATGGCTACACCTTC	CASRPGTANYGYTF
TRBV6-2/TRBV6-3	-	TRBJ2-6	-	TGTGCCAGCAGCCCCGGCCACAGGGTCTCTGGGGCCAACGTCCTGACTTTC	CASSPGHRVSGANVLTF
TRBV27	-	TRBJ1-2	-	TGTGCCAGCAGTTTACGGCCAGGGGATAACTATGGCTACACCTTC	CASSLRPGDNYGYTF
TRBV20-1	-	TRBJ1-5	-	TGCAGTGCTAGAGATCCAGGCAGCAATCAGCCCCAGCATTTT	CSARDPGSNQPQHF
TRBV6-5	-	TRBJ2-2	-	TGTGCCAGCAGCTATCTTACCGTGAACACCGGGGAGCTGTTTTTT	CASSYLTVNTGELFF
TRBV5-5	TRBD2	TRBJ2-7	-	TGTGCCAGCAGCTTGATAGCGGGGGCGGATTACGAGCAGTACTTC	CASSLIAGADYEQYF
TRBV20-1	TRBD2	TRBJ2-3	-	TGCAGTGGGGGGAGTAGCGGGGGCGGAGGAGCGCAGTATTTT	CSGGSSGGGGAQYF
TRBV12-3/TRBV12-4	-	TRBJ2-5	-	TGTGCCAGCAGTTTCGGGCAGGGGTCCGAGACCCAGTACTTC	CASSFGQGSETQYF
TRBV7-3	TRBD1	TRBJ2-1	-	TGTGCCAGCAGCTCCGGGACAGACAATGAGCAGTTCTTC	CASSSGTDNEQFF
TRBV7-6	-	TRBJ2-7	-	TGTGCCAGCAGCGTAGAGGGGCGTGGGGACCAGTACTTC	CASSVEGRGDQYF
TRBV29-1	TRBD1	TRBJ1-2	few	TGCAGCGTTGAAGTGGGGACAGTGGGGGCGTATGGCTACACCTTC	CSVEVGTVGAYGYTF
TRBV20-1	TRBD1	TRBJ1-3	-	TGCAGTGCTTCCCAAGACAGGGCCGAAAACACCATATATTTT	CSASQDRAENTIYF
TRBV20-1	-	TRBJ1-2	-	TGCAGTGCTAGCCCAAATCAACGGGGCTATGGCTACACCTTC	CSASPNQRGYGYTF
TRBV7-9	-	TRBJ2-7	-	TGTGCCAGCAGCCCACTAGCTGGCGAGCAGTACTTC	CASSPLAGEQYF
TRBV6-5	-	TRBJ1-1	many	TGTGCCAGCAGTTCCAGTCTGGAGAACACTGAAGCTTTCTTT	CASSSSLENTEAFF
TRBV5-1	-	TRBJ2-5	-	TGTGCCAGCAGCACCCTCCGCGGGGTACAAGAGACCCAGTACTTC	CASSTLRGVQETQYF
TRBV7-2	-	TRBJ1-2	-	TGTGCCAGCAGCTTAGATGTGGGAATTCTTGATGGCTACACCTTC	CASSLDVGILDGYTF
TRBV4-2	TRBD2	TRBJ2-7	-	TGTGCCAGCAGCCAAGCAGTTACTAGCGACTACGAGCAGTACTTC	CASSQAVTSDYEQYF
TRBV30	-	TRBJ2-5	-	TGTGCCTGGAGCAATACGGAGACCCAGTACTTC	CAWSNTETQYF
TRBV7-9	TRBD2	TRBJ2-1	many	TGTGCCAGCAGCCGAAGGCGGGGGGGGCTTTCCAATGAGCAGTTCTTC	CASSRRRGGLSNEQFF
TRBV5-4	-	TRBJ1-2	-	TGTGCCAGCAGCCCCCAGGCGGAGAACTATGGCTACACCTTC	CASSPQAENYGYTF
TRBV16	TRBD1	TRBJ2-5	-	TGTGCCAGCAGCCAATCTCGGACAGGGGGAGAGACCCAGTACTTC	CASSQSRTGGETQYF
TRBV6-5	-	TRBJ2-7	-	TGTACCAGCAGCTCCGGGGCTAGCGCATACAATGAGCAGTACTTC	CTSSSGASAYNEQYF
TRBV29-1	-	TRBJ2-7	-	TGCAGCGTTGGAGAGAGCTCCTACGAGCAGTACTTC	CSVGESSYEQYF
TRBV7-2	-	TRBJ2-6	few	TGTGCCAGCAGCTTGGTAGGGGGGTCTGGGGCCAACGTCCTGACTTTC	CASSLVGGSGANVLTF
TRBV29-1	TRBD2	TRBJ2-7	many	TGCAGCGTTGAAGACCCGGCTAGCGGGTACGAGCAGTACTTC	CSVEDPASGYEQYF
TRBV10-3	-	TRBJ1-5	once	TGTGCCATCAGTGATGGGCTCGAGGAATATCAGCCCCAGCATTTT	CAISDGLEEYQPQHF
TRBV7-9	-	TRBJ2-5	many	TGTGCCAGCAGCTTAAACCAAGAGACCCAGTACTTC	CASSLNQETQYF
TRBV6-2/TRBV6-3	-	TRBJ2-1	-	TGTGCCAGCAGTTACGCGCTGGGTAGGAATGAGCAGTTCTTC	CASSYALGRNEQFF
TRBV12-3/TRBV12-4	-	TRBJ2-1	-	TGTGCCAGCAGTTTCATGTGGGTCTATCTGTTCTTC	CASSFMWVYLFF
TRBV7-9	-	TRBJ2-3	-	TGTGCCAGCAGCTTAGCGGGCGTCCTACTCACAGATACGCAGTATTTT	CASSLAGVLLTDTQYF
TRBV27	-	TRBJ2-2	few	TGTGCCAGCAGTGGTGGGGTCGGGGAGCTGTTTTTT	CASSGGVGELFF
TRBV5-1	-	TRBJ1-4	-	TGCGCCAGCAGCTTGTGGTCCTTGGGACGTCGGCCTAATGAAAAACTGTTTTTT	CASSLWSLGRRPNEKLFF
TRBV20-1	TRBD2	TRBJ2-1	-	TGCAGTGCTAGAGGAACTAGCGCAACCTACAATGAGCAGTTCTTC	CSARGTSATYNEQFF
TRBV29-1	-	TRBJ1-2	few	TGCAGCGAGGGACCCCCCGATGGCTACACCTTC	CSEGPPDGYTF
TRBV15	-	TRBJ1-2	-	TGTGCCACCAGCAGAGTCGGCAGCCTGACTGTGTATGGCTACACCTTC	CATSRVGSLTVYGYTF